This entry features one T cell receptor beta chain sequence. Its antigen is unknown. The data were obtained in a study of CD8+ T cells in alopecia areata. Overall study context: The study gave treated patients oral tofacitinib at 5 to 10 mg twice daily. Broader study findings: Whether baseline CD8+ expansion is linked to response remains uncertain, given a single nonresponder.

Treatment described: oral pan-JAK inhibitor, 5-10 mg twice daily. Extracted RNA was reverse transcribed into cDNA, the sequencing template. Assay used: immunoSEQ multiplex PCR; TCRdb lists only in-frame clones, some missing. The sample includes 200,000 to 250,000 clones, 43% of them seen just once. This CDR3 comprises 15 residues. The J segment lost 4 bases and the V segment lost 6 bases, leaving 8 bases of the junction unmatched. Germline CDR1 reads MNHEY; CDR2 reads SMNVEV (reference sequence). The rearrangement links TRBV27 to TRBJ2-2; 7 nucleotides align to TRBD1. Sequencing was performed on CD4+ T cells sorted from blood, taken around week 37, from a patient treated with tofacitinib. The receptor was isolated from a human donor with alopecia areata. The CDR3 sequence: CASRRDRAGTGELFF. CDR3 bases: TGTGCCAGCAGGAGAGACAGGGCGGGCACCGGGGAGCTGTTTTTT.